This T cell receptor beta chain was recorded in a study of cytomegalovirus exposure and HLA in healthy donors (dated by TCRdb to about 2017). Broadly, across the study: An earlier analysis of several hundred of the donors reported 250 to 300 Gb of sequence data and 117 million unique TCR beta sequences from about 179 million T cells. Rather than drawing on any new phenotypic data, the later analysis identified candidate immune exposures from TCR beta sequences and the way those sequences occurred across donors. Every repertoire in the discovery cohort had been generated on one and the same sequencing platform. Class I and class II HLA loci were covered by the typing at four-digit resolution. The number of donors typed differed by locus, with roughly 629-640 for A, B, C, DRB1 and DQB1, 522 for DQA1, some 570 for DPA1, and over 400 for DPB1. The T cell repertoires of 666 subjects were profiled by immunosequencing and related to cytomegalovirus serostatus. The study aimed to test whether signatures of past pathogen exposure could be identified by cataloging public T cell receptors. Among the approximately 420 genotyped donors, around 81% belonged to the genetic ancestry cluster associated with self-reported Caucasian donors. To decide whether each TCR beta V gene segment behaved as functional or pseudogenic, an earlier analysis of approximately 590 of the donors relied on high-throughput TCR beta sequencing. A later analysis re-examined previously published TCR beta repertoires from around 670 donors and added high-resolution HLA genotyping to investigate patterns of TCR occurrence. In a later genetic analysis, genome-wide SNP genotypes for about three fifths of the roughly 670 donors were used, and that subset was treated as a discovery cohort. Among a few hundred genotyped donors of the cohort, an average of around 240,000 unique TCR beta nucleotide sequences were sequenced per donor, approximately 20% of them non-productive. Donor age, sex, ethnicity and CMV serostatus were compiled together with the repertoire data. To predict cytomegalovirus infection status, the study combined high-throughput TCR immunosequencing, statistical association of individual TCRs with disease status, and machine learning. An early release that covered fewer than 800 HLA-typed donors contained about 300 gigabases of sequencing data and tens of millions of unique TCR sequences. A separate validation cohort of approximately 130 different subjects was used in addition to the roughly 620-subject first cohort. Roughly five DR-DQ haplotypes were handled as single units for association and clustering, since linkage in the cohort was strong.

Overall study outcomes, separate from this receptor: The study gave a list of some 150 TCR beta chains associated with cytomegalovirus. Because HLA typing was unavailable for some donors at each locus, only the typed subset was used in association tests. V-gene and J-gene trimming of TCR beta chains was associated with a missense DCLRE1C variant in a later genetic analysis, and the association was replicated in an independent cohort. An earlier analysis of roughly 570 of the donors showed that most TCR beta V segments appeared in productive rearrangements either about 87% or about 30% of the time, which broadly matched IMGT annotations. Specific HLA alleles were associated with 16,951 TCR beta sequences at a false discovery rate of 0.05 in a later analysis. The classifier was reported to diagnose cytomegalovirus status with high specificity and sensitivity in both the original and validation cohorts. When HLA alleles, especially DR and DQ, strongly co-occurred, attributing TCR associations to individual alleles was difficult. Linkage disequilibrium might explain the correlated functional status among segregating V segments, but an unknown experimental factor could not be ruled out. In a later analysis, HLA-associated TCR beta chains were found to be more clonally expanded and to have lower generation probabilities than equally common non-associated chains. A later genetic analysis reported fewer N-insertions in productive TCRs among donors in an Asian-associated ancestry cluster than the 666-donor mean. A later analysis reported that several top co-occurrence clusters appeared linked to parvovirus B19, influenza, CMV and Epstein-Barr virus. Most TCR sequences were observed very rarely across donors, whereas some public TCRs were present in many individuals. Some IMGT-functional V segments, including TRBV6-2 and TRBV6-3, could not be distinguished by the 87-base-pair reads and were therefore excluded. The presence/absence analyses assumed that sequencing depth was roughly uniform across donors, and that assumption may not be true. Immune exposure information for the cohort was limited to CMV serostatus. A group of highly shared sequence variants was considered likely to be a technical artifact of the sequencing pipeline. In this cohort, only TCR beta chains were sequenced, and detectable features were limited by the absence of alpha or paired-chain data. About 15 rarely observed V segments, including chromosome 9 orphons, were excluded from the earlier analysis of approximately 500 of the donors because counts were too low. According to the authors, the approach could potentially be generalized to other disease states and immunological phenotypes. A further reported finding was that TCR beta sequences accurately predicted the HLA-A and HLA-B alleles for most subjects in the first cohort. In a later analysis, the rate of TCR association differed among HLA loci, with DRB1 alleles having the most associated TCRs and HLA-C alleles having the fewest. A few of the identified cytomegalovirus-associated TCR beta chains were confirmed in vitro to be specific for cytomegalovirus antigens. Most CMV-associated TCR beta chains appeared to be HLA-restricted in a later analysis, and the HLA associations seemed to be driven largely by CMV exposure.

V was cut back by 2 bases and J by 8 bases, leaving a gap of 10 bases between them. From cysteine to phenylalanine, the CDR3 is 13 amino acids long. The entry retains the CDR3 DNA only, 39 bases that are in frame from base 1. From the germline V gene (reference sequence), CDR1 is LNHNV and CDR2 is YYDKDF. The cohort consisted of some 730 healthy bone marrow donors. Cohort members were all nominally healthy when sampled, although unrecorded immune exposures were likely present. The donor tested CMV seronegative and was one of the 352 seronegative cohort members. A peripheral blood sample was collected from each donor, and TCR beta sequencing was performed on peripheral blood mononuclear cells. The Qiagen DNeasy Blood Extraction Kit was used to extract genomic DNA from the blood cell samples. Library method: the immunoSEQ multiplex PCR assay. For the multiplex PCR, a mixture combining 60 forward primers for TCR Vbeta segments and 13 reverse primers for TCR Jbeta segments was used. A multiplex PCR assay on genomic DNA amplified the CDR3 region of rearranged TCR beta genes. The amplified TCR beta libraries were sequenced on the Illumina HiSeq System as 87-base-pair reads. The original pipeline was this. In a later analysis, tens of millions of unique TCR beta chains were counted across the approximately 670 repertoires, and roughly 10 million of these chains were shared by at least two donors. A nearest-neighbor algorithm error-corrected the raw reads and collapsed the reads into unique sequences, merging closely related sequences to remove PCR and sequencing errors. To assign V, D and J gene segments, CDR3 sequences were aligned to IMGT reference sequences. For a sequence to be retained, a match of at least six nucleotides was required to both a V gene segment and a J gene segment. A rearrangement counted as productive if the CDR3 had no stop codons and remained in frame with V and J, and every other rearrangement counted as non-productive. Following IMGT convention, CDR3 was defined as the stretch from the second conserved V-encoded cysteine to the conserved J-encoded phenylalanine. Sequences without an unambiguous match to a single V gene segment were excluded from the earlier analysis of 587 of the donors. In an earlier analysis of 450 to 700 of the donors, V segments were called functional above 56.7% productive rearrangements and were called segregating when the between-donor standard deviation exceeded 5%. To diagnose cytomegalovirus status from the catalog of TCR beta chain sequences, a statistical classification framework was built. A later analysis assigned V and J genes by comparing TCR nucleotide sequences with IMGT/GENE-DB human TR gene sequences. The TCRdist pipeline was used in a later analysis to assign CDR3 sequences and most-parsimonious VDJ recombination scenarios. In a later analysis, every TCR beta chain was defined by the combination of its CDR3 amino acid sequence and its V-gene family, and reads without a unique V-gene family were dropped. A later analysis removed several hundred highly shared, low-generation-probability nucleotide sequences to deal with suspected cross-contamination and a sequencing artifact. In a later analysis, a clonal expansion index for each public chain was calculated from normalized within-repertoire ranks of inferred template counts. In a later analysis, generation probabilities were computed with a VDJ recombination model fitted to out-of-frame rearrangements, and the resulting probabilities were checked against IGoR. Hypergeometric tests were used in a later analysis to score TCR-TCR, TCR-HLA and TCR-CMV co-occurrence, with a repertoire-size bias correction applied to the TCR pairs. A later analysis estimated false discovery rates by permuting HLA or CMV assignments 20 times. A later analysis grouped co-occurring TCRs with DBSCAN, adding TCRdist sequence similarity when clustering within HLA-allele-positive subsets. Co-occurrence clustering excluded repertoires with fewer than 30,000 or more than 120,000 public chains, plus five with anomalous nucleotide sharing. Sourced from immuneACCESS, this table was stored by TCRdb with only in-frame sequences that have V and J called. A share of the clones is absent; for the studies checked, an unresolved V gene accounts for under half, and the remainder has no known explanation. The D gene and trimming were derived from the DNA, and the V and J assignments and clone size from that table. For this sample the table gives approximately 210,000 clones, of which about four fifths were detected only once. Jointly, the top ten make up approximately 2% of the sample.

This clone came up once. What this receptor recognizes is not known. The input lacks base qualities; no much larger clone sits a single base away. The sequence is built from TRBV15 and TRBJ2-1, with no D gene named confidently. The sequence was obtained from a man aged 18 to 35 in good health and CMV-seronegative. The sample consisted of PBMCs. The CDR3 in this case is CATSRTSGYEQFF. The nucleotides are TGTGCCACCAGCAGAACCTCAGGCTATGAGCAGTTCTTC.